The T cell receptor beta chain under discussion was sequenced for a study of cytomegalovirus exposure and HLA in healthy donors. Overall study findings and caveats: A later analysis by the authors found several of the most significant clusters apparently linked to common viral pathogens. Indistinguishability led to the exclusion of some V segments, TRBV6-2 and TRBV6-3 included. Later work associated roughly 15,000 TCR beta sequences with HLA alleles at 0.05 false discovery rate. The Asian-associated ancestry cluster reportedly had fewer N-insertions than the approximately 670-donor mean in a later analysis.

Amplification used 60 Vbeta primers and 13 Jbeta primers. Profiled with immunoSEQ multiplex PCR; TCRdb holds only in-frame clones, not every one. The sample contains 200,000 or so clones, about 90% of which appear only once. The CDR3 consists of 16 residues. Germline V gene sequence: CDR1 LNHDA, CDR2 SQIVND (reference sequence). V dropped 3 bases and J dropped 5; count of bases not matched to a gene: 12. Concerning this clone: Its antigen is unknown.

The specimen was PBMCs. This chain connects TRBV19 to TRBJ1-1, with 7 bases fitting TRBD1. The receptor was derived from a girl under two years old in good health and CMV-seronegative. CDR3 residues: CASSIFGTDPRTEAFF. Written as DNA, the CDR3 is TGTGCCAGTAGTATTTTCGGGACAGATCCTAGGACTGAAGCTTTCTTT.